Reported below is one T cell receptor beta chain. Trimming pared 4 bases from V and 1 base from J, leaving 13 bases between. This CDR3 is 16 amino acids long. CDR1 is LGHDT, CDR2 YNNKEL, per germline (reference sequence). These data are taken from a study of blood T cell repertoires in COVID-19. This table comes from immunoSEQ multiplex PCR, and its TCRdb copy is limited to in-frame clones, with some not included. The data contain about 82,000 clones, 75% to 85% of them singletons. Source material: peripheral blood. The sequence came from a man aged 60 to 75 with COVID-19, enrolled during active disease. The V and J genes are TRBV3-1 (or the pseudogene TRBV3-2) and TRBJ2-2, with a tentative D call TRBD2 (5 bases). The CDR3 DNA sequence: TGTGCCAGCAGCCGCTCATTAGGAGGGAACACCGGGGAGCTGTTTTTT. Its translation is CASSRSLGGNTGELFF.